Listed below are T cell receptor beta chains from one sample, sequenced in a study of control samples from healthy donors and cancer patients. Assay used: immunoSEQ multiplex PCR; TCRdb lists only in-frame clones, some missing. The sample yields around 80,000 clones, under 90% seen once. Specimen: blood. The receptors were gathered from a man in his forties or fifties in good health. Each CDR3 is given without its conserved first and last residue. A D gene is named only where the DNA matches it firmly.

TRBV11-3 TRBD1 ASTDRGTDTQY
TRBV30 - AGLIERRPFRPQH
TRBV18 - ASSPGMGSSNQPQH
TRBV7-6 TRBD2 ASSFPLTGGQETQY
TRBV7-9 - ASSLVKATDTQY
TRBV14 - ASSQDWQAYNSPLH
TRBV5-6 - ASSFGVGPQVSGNTIY
TRBV12-3/TRBV12-4 - ASSQQENQPQH
TRBV19 - ASSMGEGQPQH
TRBV19 - ASSMQGDYGYT
TRBV19 - ASSPGTVATEKLF
TRBV9 - ASSEEEAQRGEGTEAF
TRBV6-6 TRBD2 ATVAGGNEQF
TRBV5-1 - ASSLGPNQPQH
TRBV27 - ASSRSYQGTDTQY
TRBV19 - ASSIDQGEGLNTEAF
TRBV11-2 TRBD2 ASSLGRGWGDTQY
TRBV27 - ASRGLSYNEQF
TRBV24-1 TRBD2 ATSDSRTSGYVQETQY
TRBV18 TRBD1 ASSLPGQGWAEAF
TRBV5-8 - ASSLGQTYNEQF
TRBV11-2 - ASSLGITNSPLH
TRBV29-1 TRBD2 SVEVYKRGGQSTDTQY
TRBV12-3/TRBV12-4 TRBD1 ASSLFGTGGPF
TRBV18 - ASSLGGVNQPQH
TRBV6-5 - ASRGRGPNPYEQY
TRBV5-4 - ASSPTGLQETQY